The 17 T cell receptor beta chains below were found in one sample sequenced in a study of T cell responses to AZD1222 COVID-19 vaccine. TCRdb's table, derived via immunoSEQ multiplex PCR, lists solely in-frame clones and lacks some. The sample lists some 140,000 clones, roughly 88% occurring once. Here the sequenced sample was peripheral blood, taken 28 days after the second AZD1222 dose. The receptors here all came from an adult who received the AZD1222 COVID-19 vaccine.

The chain employs TRBV19 and TRBJ2-7, with 8 bases lining up with TRBD1. CDR1 is LNHDA and CDR2 is SQIVND in the germline V gene (reference sequence). Trimming removed 5 bases from V and 3 bases from J; junction bases left unmatched: 9. The CDR3 length is 15 residues. The CDR3 sequence is CASSSTGVGDYEQYF. The CDR3 nucleotides read TGTGCCAGTAGTTCGACAGGGGTTGGGGACTACGAGCAGTACTTC.

The V and J genes are TRBV5-4 and TRBJ2-1; 13 bases are a match to TRBD2. From germline, CDR1 is SGHNT and CDR2 YYREEE (reference sequence). V lost 4 bases to trimming and J lost 5 bases; unmatched junction nucleotides: 9. The CDR3 runs to 17 residues. CDR3 DNA sequence: TGTGCCAGCAGCGAAGGACTAGCGGGAGCGAGTGACAATGAGCAGTTCTTC. Protein product: CASSEGLAGASDNEQFF.

The chain has TRBV28 and TRBJ2-7, with TRBD1 matching over 7 bases. CDR3 length: 14 residues. CDR1 and CDR2 (germline): MDHEN, SYDVKM. J was trimmed by 0 bases and V by 6 bases; bases with no gene match: 5. The CDR3 region has the DNA TGTGCCAGCAGCCGGGGACAGCACTCCTACGAGCAGTACTTC. It codes for CASSRGQHSYEQYF.

V usage is TRBV30 and J usage is TRBJ1-6, with a weak D call TRBD1 (6 bases). Germline V gene data show CDR1 as GTSNPN and CDR2 as SVGIG (reference sequence). The CDR3 extends over 13 amino acids. V lost 2 bases and J lost 10, with 12 bases in between. In nucleotides, the CDR3 is TGTGCCTGGAGTTCAAAAGGGGGGTCACCCCTCCACTTT. It translates to CAWSSKGGSPLHF.

This chain links TRBV24-1 with TRBJ1-2; D is perhaps TRBD1 (5 bases). This CDR3 region has 13 residues. V lost 1 base and J lost 7, with 9 bases in between. CDR1 is KGHDR, CDR2 SFDVKD, per germline. CDR3 sequence (DNA): TGTGCCACCAGTGATTTCGAGGGGTCTGGCTACACCTTC. Encoded protein: CATSDFEGSGYTF.

CDR3 sequence: CASSPSLTGVSSEAFF. DNA of the CDR3: TGTGCCAGCAGCCCCAGTTTGACAGGGGTTAGCTCTGAAGCTTTCTTT. V and J are TRBV9 and TRBJ1-1, with 8 positions matching TRBD1. J was trimmed by 6 bases and V by 4 bases; bases with no gene match: 14. The CDR3 has 16 residues. Germline CDR1 reads SGDLS; CDR2 reads YYNGEE.

This chain links TRBV6-6 with TRBJ1-2; TRBD1 is a possible D gene (5 bases). The CDR3 has 15 amino acids. Trimming shortened V by 7 bases and J by 5 bases, and 20 bases separated the two germline ends. Germline CDR1 and CDR2: MNHNY and SVGAGI (reference sequence). CDR3 coding DNA: TGTGCCAGCACCCCATCCCAGGGATCTAGGTATGGCTACACCTTC. Protein product: CASTPSQGSRYGYTF.

The CDR3 sequence: CASSPPGETQYF. In DNA form, the CDR3 reads TGTGCCAGCTCACCACCGGGGGAGACCCAGTACTTC. The chain employs TRBV18 and TRBJ2-5, with no clear D. Per germline, CDR1 KGHSH and CDR2 LQKENI. This CDR3 is 12 amino acids long. Trimming stripped 0 bases from V and 5 bases from J, with 4 bases between.

The chain couples TRBV19 to TRBJ2-3, with no clear D. V shed 3 bases and J shed 2 bases, with 9 bases lying between them. The CDR3 runs to 14 residues. Germline V gene lookup returns CDR1 LNHDA and CDR2 SQIVND (reference sequence). This CDR3 is CASSISLITDTQYF. The CDR3 nucleotides are TGTGCCAGTAGTATCTCCCTAATCACAGATACGCAGTATTTT.

The gene calls are TRBV6-5 and TRBJ1-2; D unresolved. In germline, CDR1 is MNHEY, CDR2 SVGAGI. The V end lost 6 bases, the J end lost 2 bases, and 13 bases lay between the germline ends. The CDR3 totals 14 residues. The CDR3 sequence is CASSRSASNYGYTF. In DNA, the CDR3 is TGTGCCAGCAGCCGATCTGCCAGCAACTATGGCTACACCTTC.

V is TRBV10-1 and J is TRBJ2-7; TRBD1 matches 9 bases. Per germline, CDR1 WNHNN and CDR2 SYGVQD (reference sequence). Trimming cost V 2 bases and J 8 bases; bases outside gene matches: 7. The CDR3 loop spans 14 amino acids. The CDR3 nucleotides read TGCGCCAGCAGTGAGGGGCCGGGACAGGGCCAGCAGTACTTC. This sequence encodes CASSEGPGQGQQYF.

V gene TRBV2 combines with J gene TRBJ2-5, with D unresolved. The CDR3 extends over 13 amino acids. The ends were cut back, 4 bases at V and 5 bases at J, with 11 bases in the middle. Germline assignment: CDR1 SNHLY and CDR2 FYNNEI. The CDR3 sequence is CASSGQAGETQYF. The CDR3 region has the DNA TGTGCCAGCAGTGGCCAGGCCGGGGAGACCCAGTACTTC.

A few counts support this clone. Sequence at one end of the junction differs from germline and may be a read error. The gene calls are TRBV19 and TRBJ2-7; 10 bases agree with TRBD1. This CDR3 has 15 residues. The germline V gene encodes CDR1 LNHDA and CDR2 SQIVND (reference sequence). The CDR3 here is CASSISGQGRIEQYF. In DNA, the CDR3 is TGTGCCAGCAGTATTTCGGGACAGGGGAGGATCGAGCAGTACTTC.

The chain employs TRBV5-1 and TRBJ2-7, with D perhaps TRBD1 (6 bases). Germline-derived CDR1 and CDR2 are SGHRS and YFSETQ. V was trimmed by 0 bases and J by 5 bases, leaving 12 bases between them. CDR3 length: 14 residues. The CDR3 DNA reads TGCGCCAGCAGCTTGGGACAGGTGGGCCACGAGCAGTACTTC. Its translation is CASSLGQVGHEQYF. Full variable domain (outside the CDR3, taken from reference TRBV5-1 and TRBJ2-7): KAGVTQTPRYLIKTRGQQVTLSCSPISGHRSVSWYQQTPGQGLQFLFEYFSETQRNKGNFPGRFSGRQFSNSRSEMNVSTLELGDSALYLCASSLGQVGHEQYFGPGTRLTVT.

This clone was seen only once. The chain is built from TRBV6-2 or TRBV6-3 and TRBJ2-4; D possibly corresponds to TRBD1 (5 bases). The CDR3 loop spans 18 amino acids. Germline V gives CDR1 MNHEY, CDR2 SVGEGT. V gave up 0 bases and J gave up 3 bases, with 18 bases separating them. CDR3 residues: CASSYSSNGLGVKNIQYF. The CDR3 nucleotides read TGTGCCAGCAGTTACTCGAGTAATGGTCTAGGGGTCAAAAACATTCAGTACTTC.

The chain has TRBV2 and TRBJ1-2, with 7 positions matching TRBD1. V gave up 6 bases and J gave up 4 bases; unmatched junction bases: 11. Germline V gene lookup returns CDR1 SNHLY and CDR2 FYNNEI. The CDR3 covers 15 residues. The CDR3 region has the DNA TGTGCCAGCAGGGGAGGACAGGCTGTAGGCTATGGCTACACCTTC. Protein product: CASRGGQAVGYGYTF.

The chain is built from TRBV28 and TRBJ1-2; possible D gene TRBD1, 6 bases. CDR3 size: 15 residues. V was trimmed by 6 bases and J by 7 bases, leaving 21 bases between them. The V gene's germline CDR1 is MDHEN and CDR2 SYDVKM. The CDR3 DNA is TGTGCCAGCAGCCCCGGGGCAGGGGATTTCGGTGGCTACACCTTC. Residues: CASSPGAGDFGGYTF.